The 27 T cell receptor beta chains below were found in one sample sequenced in a study of T cell responses to AZD1222 COVID-19 vaccine. Using immunoSEQ multiplex PCR, the repertoire was profiled, and TCRdb retains in-frame clones only, with some absent. Among about 150,000 clones listed, 75% to 95% were seen once. The specimen was peripheral blood, collected on day 0 of AZD1222 vaccination. The receptor set was obtained from an adult in good health.

This chain connects TRBV19 to TRBJ2-1; 8 bases line up with TRBD2. The CDR3 runs to 15 residues. From germline, CDR1 is LNHDA and CDR2 SQIVND (reference sequence). V gave up 3 bases and J gave up 3 bases; unmatched junction bases: 4. The CDR3 sequence: CASSMAAGGYNEQFF. The CDR3 region has the DNA TGTGCCAGTAGTATGGCTGCGGGGGGCTACAATGAGCAGTTCTTC.

The chain combines TRBV6-5 with TRBJ2-7, with D perhaps TRBD1 (5 bases). This CDR3 is 12 amino acids long. The germline V gene encodes CDR1 MNHEY and CDR2 SVGAGI. CDR3 amino acids: CASSAGTYEQYF. The CDR3 nucleotides read TGTGCGAGCTCAGCAGGGACCTACGAGCAGTACTTC.

The chain combines TRBV28 with TRBJ1-2; maybe TRBD1 (6 bases). The CDR3 is 21 amino acids. The germline V gene encodes CDR1 MDHEN and CDR2 SYDVKM. V was shortened by 5 bases and J by 3 bases, with 34 bases between the two germline ends. The CDR3 sequence: CASSPVSTLRGGRNRYYGYTF. The CDR3 DNA sequence: TGTGCCAGCAGTCCCGTTTCCACTCTAAGGGGGGGGCGGAATCGGTACTATGGCTACACCTTC.

The J gene is TRBJ2-7, the V gene TRBV5-8; D remains ambiguous. The CDR3 has 11 amino acids. Germline V gene sequence: CDR1 SGHTS, CDR2 YDEGEE. Trimming removed 4 bases at V and 1 base at J, with 3 bases between. The CDR3 sequence: CASSPSYEQYF. The CDR3 region has the DNA TGTGCCAGCAGCCCTTCCTACGAGCAGTACTTC.

V usage is TRBV14 and J usage is TRBJ2-1; TRBD2 agrees at 8 bases. V lost 1 base to trimming and J lost 3 bases; unmatched junction nucleotides: 5. This CDR3 has 16 residues. Germline V gene lookup returns CDR1 SGHDN and CDR2 FVKESK. The CDR3 DNA reads TGTGCCAGCAGCCAAGGTACTAGCGGCTTCTACAATGAGCAGTTCTTC. Translated, it gives CASSQGTSGFYNEQFF.

The gene calls are TRBV5-1 and TRBJ1-1; TRBD1 matches at 7 bases. This CDR3 region has 14 residues. Germline V lookup: CDR1 SGHRS, CDR2 YFSETQ. V trimming: 3 bases; J trimming: 1 base; junction bases outside the gene matches: 3. The CDR3 coding sequence is TGCGCCAGCAGCTCGGGACAGCCGAACACTGAAGCTTTCTTT. It yields the protein CASSSGQPNTEAFF.

The chain combines TRBV7-3 with TRBJ2-7, with a tentative D call TRBD2 (6 bases). CDR3 length: 14 amino acids. V was trimmed by 3 bases and J by 5 bases, leaving 14 bases between them. Germline V gene data show CDR1 as SGHTA and CDR2 as FQGTGA. The CDR3 DNA sequence: TGTGCCAGCAGCTTCGGGGACTCCTCACACGAGCAGTACTTC. Its translation is CASSFGDSSHEQYF. The complete variable domain, with remaining parts taken from reference TRBV7-3 and TRBJ2-7, reads GAGVSQTPSNKVTEKGKYVELRCDPISGHTALYWYRQSLGQGPEFLIYFQGTGAADDSGLPNDRFFAVRPEGSVSTLKIQRTERGDSAVYLCASSFGDSSHEQYFGPGTRLTVT.

This clone was found once. The chain is built from TRBV4-3 and TRBJ1-4, with 7 bases that match TRBD1. Germline assignment: CDR1 LGHNA and CDR2 YSLEER. The CDR3 is 14 residues long. Trimming at V came to 4 bases and at J to 3 bases, leaving 2 bases not matched to a gene. The CDR3 DNA is TGCGCCAGCAGCCCGGGACAGCCTAATGAAAAACTGTTTTTT. Translation gives CASSPGQPNEKLFF.

V is TRBV24-1 and J is TRBJ2-2; no reliable D call. Germline V gives CDR1 KGHDR, CDR2 SFDVKD. The CDR3 totals 14 residues. Trimming took 4 bases from V and 4 from J, leaving 9 bases between them. Here the CDR3 DNA reads TGTGCCACCAGTGACCCAGAACTCACCGGGGAGCTGTTTTTT. Its protein product is CATSDPELTGELFF.

V gene TRBV7-6 combines with J gene TRBJ2-1; tentative D call: TRBD2 (5 bases). CDR3 length: 12 residues. From germline, CDR1 is SGHVS and CDR2 FNYEAQ. The V and J ends lost 6 bases and 10 bases respectively, with 13 bases between them. The CDR3 nucleotides are TGTGCCAGCAGACTAGATAACCGCGAGCAGTTCTTC. Translating gives CASRLDNREQFF.

The chain is built from TRBV11-2 and TRBJ1-1, with 12 bases aligning to TRBD1. The CDR3 is made up of 17 amino acids. Trimming cost V 2 bases and J 4 bases; bases outside gene matches: 8. Germline CDR1 reads SGHAT; CDR2 reads FQNNGV. The CDR3 sequence: CASSLRGTGGFVTEAFF. The CDR3 DNA follows: TGTGCCAGCAGCTTACGGGGGACAGGGGGCTTTGTCACTGAAGCTTTCTTT.

This clone came up once. The chain has TRBV4-3 and TRBJ1-6; unclear D gene. The CDR3 is 15 amino acids. CDR1 LGHNA and CDR2 YSLEER come from the germline V gene. Trimming removed 1 base from V and 7 bases from J, with 11 bases in between. For the CDR3, the DNA is TGCGCCAGCAGCCAAGCTTTTCAGGTGAATTCACCCCTCCACTTT. This translates into CASSQAFQVNSPLHF.

V usage is TRBV23-1 and J usage is TRBJ2-7, with D tentatively TRBD1 (7 bases). TRBV23-1 is labeled an ORF, and its function is uncertain. The CDR3 sequence is 23 residues long. Trimming removed 1 base from V and 4 bases from J, with 38 bases in between. The CDR3 DNA reads TGCGCCAGCAGTCAATTTTTTTGCCGGGGGTCGGTACACACCGGGACAGAAGGATACGAGCAGTACTTC. Translation gives CASSQFFCRGSVHTGTEGYEQYF.

This clone was found once. V and J are TRBV4-3 and TRBJ1-2, with D hard to call. Germline V gene sequence: CDR1 LGHNA, CDR2 YSLEER. This CDR3 region has 14 residues. V lost 1 base, J lost 6 bases, and 12 bases lay in between. The CDR3: CASSQVKLVDGYTF. For the CDR3, the DNA is TGCGCCAGCAGCCAAGTAAAATTGGTGGATGGCTACACCTTC.

The chain recombines TRBV7-9 with TRBJ2-2; 10 bases are a match to TRBD2. V was pared by 1 base and J by 3 bases, with 8 bases of the junction left unmatched. The CDR3 covers 18 residues. The germline V gene encodes CDR1 SEHNR and CDR2 FQNEAQ (reference sequence). The CDR3 region is CASSLEPTLAGDTGELFF. The CDR3 bases are TGTGCCAGCAGCTTAGAGCCCACGCTAGCGGGAGACACCGGGGAGCTGTTTTTT.

The chain links TRBV4-1 to TRBJ2-7, with TRBD2 matching over 10 bases. This CDR3 spans 15 amino acids. Germline CDR1 and CDR2: MGHRA and YSYEKL. The V and J ends lost 1 base and 4 bases, in that order; junction bases with no gene match: 4. CDR3 coding DNA: TGCGCCAGCAGCCAAGCCCCAGCGGGAGGGTACGAGCAGTACTTC. It codes for CASSQAPAGGYEQYF.

By its share, this clone is medium-sized. The rearrangement links TRBV14 to TRBJ1-1; D not resolved. The V gene lost 1 base and the J gene lost 6 bases, with 15 bases spanning the gap. CDR1 and CDR2 from the germline V gene are SGHDN and FVKESK. The CDR3 has 15 amino acids. CDR3 nucleotides: TGTGCCAGCAGCCAAGGACCCGAGGGATGGTCTGAAGCTTTCTTT. This sequence encodes CASSQGPEGWSEAFF.

This chain connects TRBV20-1 to TRBJ2-1; 8 bases are a match to TRBD2. J gave up 4 bases and V 3 bases, and 23 bases lay outside the gene matches. The germline CDR1 and CDR2 sequences are DFQATT and SNEGSKA (reference sequence). This CDR3 region has 20 residues. CDR3 in amino acids: CSASSGEAASGPAWYNEQFF. The CDR3 DNA reads TGCAGTGCTAGTAGCGGGGAAGCGGCTAGCGGGCCGGCTTGGTACAATGAGCAGTTCTTC.

This rearrangement joins TRBV2 to TRBJ2-1; 7 bases match TRBD2. The junction had 6 bases not matched to a gene; V was cut back by 2 bases and J by 2 bases. Germline V CDR1 and CDR2: SNHLY, FYNNEI. CDR3 length: 16 residues. The CDR3 nucleotides read TGTGCCAGCAGTGAAATCGACAGCGGGGCCTACAATGAGCAGTTCTTC. It is translated as CASSEIDSGAYNEQFF.

This chain joins TRBV11-1 and TRBJ1-1, with TRBD1 matching 8 bases. The CDR3 consists of 15 residues. Per germline, CDR1 SGHAT and CDR2 FQDESV (reference sequence). V lost 3 bases to trimming and J lost 5 bases; unmatched junction nucleotides: 8. This CDR3 reads CASSFRGLVETEAFF. The CDR3 DNA reads TGTGCCAGCAGCTTCAGGGGGCTGGTGGAAACTGAAGCTTTCTTT.

The V call is TRBV12-3 or TRBV12-4, the J call TRBJ2-3; D gene unclear. Trimming shortened V by 6 bases and J by 6 bases, and 13 bases separated the two germline ends. The CDR3 is 13 amino acids. The CDR3 sequence: CASSPLGGDTQYF. The DNA for the CDR3 is TGTGCCAGCAGCCCGCTGGGTGGGGATACGCAGTATTTT.

CDR3 region: CASRTLYGYTF. The DNA of the CDR3 is TGTGCCAGCAGGACCCTCTATGGCTACACCTTC. This chain joins TRBV28 and TRBJ1-2; D uncertain. Trimming took 6 bases from V and 4 from J, leaving 6 bases between them. In germline, CDR1 is MDHEN, CDR2 SYDVKM. This CDR3 is built from 11 residues.

This clone was counted a few times. This specimen includes other DNA sequences encoding the same CDR3. The rearrangement joins TRBV18 to TRBJ2-5; D unresolved. Germline CDR1 KGHSH, CDR2 LQKENI. V shed 1 base and J shed 3 bases, with 0 bases lying between them. The CDR3 runs 11 residues. In nucleotides, the CDR3 is TGTGCCAGCTCACCACAAGAGACCCAGTACTTC. Translation: CASSPQETQYF.

The chain couples TRBV6-4 to TRBJ2-1; D may be TRBD2 (5 bases). Germline V CDR1 and CDR2: MRHNA, SNTAGT. Trimming shortened V by 2 bases and J by 7 bases, and 6 bases separated the two germline ends. The CDR3 runs to 12 residues. The CDR3 protein is CASSDRLNEQFF. In DNA form, the CDR3 reads TGTGCCAGCAGTGACCGACTAAATGAGCAGTTCTTC.

J is TRBJ2-6 and V is TRBV5-1, with 7 bases identical to TRBD1. The CDR3 consists of 18 residues. Trimming at V came to 4 bases and at J to 0 bases, leaving 10 bases not matched to a gene. Germline values: CDR1 SGHRS, CDR2 YFSETQ. The CDR3 region has the DNA TGCGCCAGCAGCGCAGGGACAGTCTCGTCCTCTGGGGCCAACGTCCTGACTTTC. Its translation is CASSAGTVSSSGANVLTF. Supplemented by reference TRBV5-1 and TRBJ2-6, the full variable domain reads KAGVTQTPRYLIKTRGQQVTLSCSPISGHRSVSWYQQTPGQGLQFLFEYFSETQRNKGNFPGRFSGRQFSNSRSEMNVSTLELGDSALYLCASSAGTVSSSGANVLTFGAGSRLTVL.

This chain joins TRBV7-3 and TRBJ2-2, with a tentative D call TRBD2 (6 bases). The germline V gene encodes CDR1 SGHTA and CDR2 FQGTGA. The V gene lost 5 bases and the J gene lost 6 bases, with 16 bases spanning the gap. The CDR3 consists of 15 residues. The CDR3 region has the DNA TGTGCCAGCAGCCCGGGACTGACAATCCCCGGGGAGCTGTTTTTT. Translated, it gives CASSPGLTIPGELFF.

The chain recombines TRBV18 with TRBJ2-2; maybe TRBD2 (5 bases). Deletions cut 5 bases from V and 3 bases from J, with 13 bases between. The CDR3 is made up of 15 amino acids. Germline V gives CDR1 KGHSH, CDR2 LQKENI. CDR3 nucleotide sequence: TGTGCCAGCTCATCCTTCCGGGATTACACCGGGGAGCTGTTTTTT. Protein sequence: CASSSFRDYTGELFF.